Here is one TCR beta chain with its context. Assay: immunoSEQ multiplex PCR; the TCRdb copy retains only in-frame clones and omits some. This table has approximately 100,000 clones, 75% to 95% appearing once. This sample is drawn from a study of OX40 agonist ivuxolimab in advanced cancers. Overall study context: Prior checkpoint blockade (anti-PD-1, anti-PD-L1 or anti-CTLA-4) was permitted; roughly 40% had it.

The germline V gene has CDR1 LGHNA and CDR2 YSLEER. V shed 5 bases and J 6 bases; nucleotides not matched to a gene: 7. The CDR3 has 13 residues. Sample: CD4+ or CD8+ T cells sorted from blood, taken in a trial of the OX40 agonist ivuxolimab. V usage is TRBV4-3 and J usage is TRBJ2-7; TRBD2 matches 7 bases. The TCR comes from an adult with an advanced solid tumor such as melanoma, head and neck, liver or kidney cancer. CDR3 bases: TGCGCCAGCAGCAAGGGACTACCGGGCGAGCAGTACTTC. Translating it yields CASSKGLPGEQYF.